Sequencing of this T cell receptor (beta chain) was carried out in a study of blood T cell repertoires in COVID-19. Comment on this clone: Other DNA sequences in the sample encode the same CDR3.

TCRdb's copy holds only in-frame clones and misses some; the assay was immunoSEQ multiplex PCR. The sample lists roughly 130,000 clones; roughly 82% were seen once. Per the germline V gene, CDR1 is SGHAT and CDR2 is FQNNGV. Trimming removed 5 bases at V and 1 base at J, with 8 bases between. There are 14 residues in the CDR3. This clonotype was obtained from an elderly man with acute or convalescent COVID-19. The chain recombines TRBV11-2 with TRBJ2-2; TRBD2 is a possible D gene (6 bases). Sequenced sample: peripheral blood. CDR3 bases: TGTGCCAGCAGCCGGCGGGGGAACACCGGGGAGCTGTTTTTT. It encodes CASSRRGNTGELFF.